This T cell receptor beta chain originates from a study of cytomegalovirus exposure and HLA in healthy donors. Trimming stripped 6 bases from V and 2 bases from J, with 22 bases between. Germline values: CDR1 LNHDA, CDR2 SQIVND (reference sequence). The CDR3 is made up of 17 amino acids. The study ran its PCR with 60 Vbeta and 13 Jbeta primers. Sequenced by immunoSEQ multiplex PCR; TCRdb stores in-frame clones only, minus some. Of approximately 140,000 clones listed, around 81% were seen once; the top ten hold about 0.75%. The chain joins TRBV19 to TRBJ1-2; D is ambiguous. This TCR came from a man aged 18-30 years in good health and CMV-seronegative. The sample taken for sequencing was PBMCs. CDR3 nucleotides: TGTGCCAGTAGCCCATGGCGACCTGGGAGCCCGAACTATGGCTACACCTTC. This encodes CASSPWRPGSPNYGYTF.